The clone carrying this T cell receptor beta chain was counted many times. Antigen unknown. The sample belongs to a study of T cells in Graves' hyperthyroidism and ophthalmopathy. Overall study results and limits: Blood samples included most of the expanded thyroid clonotypes exceeding 0.001.

Uncontrolled infection, other autoimmune disease, pregnancy and lactation each barred patients from inclusion. Diagnosing involved the use of clinical symptoms, serum thyroxine and TRAb, thyroid ultrasound and orbital computed tomography. Authors of the study amplified TCR beta CDR3 regions from RNA transcripts. HTBI primers were used for first-round RT-PCR of the TCR CDR3. MiXCR was run by TCRdb on the multiplex PCR reads, yielding one entry per CDR3 protein. The data contain 250,000 to 300,000 distinct CDR3 sequences, roughly a fifth of them singletons. The TCR was taken from a man between 45 and 60 years old with Graves' ophthalmopathy. The sequencing sample was made of blood.

In DNA form, the CDR3 reads TGTGCCAGCAGCCTCGAGGAAAATCAGCCCCAGCATTTT. As protein: CASSLEENQPQHF. The rearrangement links TRBV11-2 to TRBJ1-5, with D hard to call. This CDR3 has 13 amino acids. The germline V and J ends were trimmed by 5 bases and 4 bases, with 9 bases remaining between them. Germline V gene sequence: CDR1 SGHAT, CDR2 FQNNGV.